What follows are 13 T cell receptor beta chains derived from one specimen sequenced in a study of T-cell memory formation after mild COVID-19. Each CDR3 protein is one row after TCRdb ran MiXCR on the 5' RACE reads. The sample consists of roughly 580,000 distinct CDR3 sequences, more than 15% of them appearing once. Sample: PBMCs or a T cell subset sorted from them (not recorded which). The receptor set was obtained from an adult woman who had mild COVID-19 (a few samples of this study predate the infection). Cell type and time point are not known.

The chain joins TRBV12-3 or TRBV12-4 to TRBJ2-1, with TRBD1 as a possible D gene (6 bases). The CDR3 consists of 19 residues. The V gene lost 2 bases and the J gene lost 1 base, with 21 bases spanning the gap. CDR3 bases: TGTGCCAGCAGTTTACTCGTAGTCTGGACAGAAAAATCCTACAATGAGCAGTTCTTC. As protein: CASSLLVVWTEKSYNEQFF.

V usage is TRBV12-5 and J usage is TRBJ2-3; TRBD1 matches 7 bases. Germline V lookup: CDR1 LGHNT, CDR2 FRNRAP. The CDR3 is 13 amino acids. J was trimmed by 8 bases and V by 5 bases; bases with no gene match: 7. Here the CDR3 reads CASGPDRVGTQYF. DNA of the CDR3: TGTGCTAGTGGTCCTGACAGGGTGGGTACGCAGTATTTT.

This clonotype turned up a few times. This rearrangement joins TRBV29-1 to TRBJ2-7; a weak D match, TRBD1 (5 bases). There are 13 residues in the CDR3. Trimming pared 0 bases from V and 2 bases from J, leaving 8 bases between. Per germline, CDR1 SQVTM and CDR2 ANQGSEA. CDR3 nucleotides: TGCAGCGTTGAAGAAGGGGCGCCCTACGAGCAGTACTTC. Residues: CSVEEGAPYEQYF.

This clonotype was detected a few times. The chain combines TRBV4-2 with TRBJ2-3; 8 nucleotides agree with TRBD2. The CDR3 covers 15 residues. The trim removed 0 bases at V and 5 bases at J, leaving 4 bases unmatched. The germline V gene encodes CDR1 LGHNA and CDR2 YNFKEQ. CDR3 DNA: TGTGCCAGCAGCCAAGATCAAAGCGGGAGAGATACGCAGTATTTT. Its translation is CASSQDQSGRDTQYF.

This clonotype was counted a few times. The rearrangement links TRBV4-3 to TRBJ1-2; the D is unclear. This CDR3 has 13 amino acids. The germline V gene encodes CDR1 LGHNA and CDR2 YSLEER. V was shortened by 0 bases and J by 8 bases, with 10 bases between the two germline ends. For the CDR3, the DNA is TGCGCCAGCAGCCAAGAGGAGGGCTTGGGCTACACCTTC. Translating gives CASSQEEGLGYTF.

The V call is TRBV29-1, the J call TRBJ2-7; D is possibly TRBD2 (6 bases). This CDR3 has 13 amino acids. Germline loops: CDR1 SQVTM, CDR2 ANQGSEA. The V end lost 6 bases, the J end lost 9 bases, and 21 bases lay between the germline ends. The CDR3 nucleotides read TGCAGCGTCCGGTTGCAGGGAGGTAGCGTGCAGTACTTC. Translated, it gives CSVRLQGGSVQYF.

The table lists this clonotype with many counts. The chain has TRBV20-1 and TRBJ2-7, with TRBD2 identical over 8 bases. The CDR3 has 12 residues. V shed 6 bases, J shed 9 bases, and the junction held 10 bases outside the gene matches. Germline loops: CDR1 DFQATT, CDR2 SNEGSKA (reference sequence). CDR3 sequence reads: CSAPGAGVGQYF. CDR3 nucleotide sequence: TGCAGTGCCCCGGGAGCGGGGGTGGGGCAGTACTTC.

The table lists this clonotype with a few counts. In DNA form, the CDR3 reads TGTGCCAGTAAGGGACAGAGCTCCTACAATGAGCAGTTCTTC. It yields the protein CASKGQSSYNEQFF. The chain links TRBV6-5 to TRBJ2-1, with TRBD1 matching over 7 bases. The V segment lost 9 bases and the J segment 0 bases; nucleotides outside the gene matches: 5. Looked up from germline, CDR1 is MNHEY and CDR2 is SVGAGI. CDR3 length: 14 amino acids.

The V and J genes are TRBV7-3 and TRBJ2-3, with a possible D match to TRBD2 (7 bases). Trimming took 4 bases from V and 4 from J, leaving 12 bases between them. The length of the CDR3 is 14 residues. Germline loops: CDR1 SGHTA, CDR2 FQGTGA. The CDR3 protein is CASSSRGAADTQYF. CDR3 nucleotides: TGTGCCAGCAGCTCTCGGGGGGCCGCAGATACGCAGTATTTT.

The CDR3 loop is CASSLIRGMNTEAFF. The CDR3 DNA sequence: TGTGCCAGCAGTTTAATCCGAGGCATGAACACTGAAGCTTTCTTT. The V gene is TRBV28, the J gene TRBJ1-1; D gene ambiguous. Germline V gives CDR1 MDHEN, CDR2 SYDVKM. The CDR3 spans 15 residues. Trimming left V 2 bases short and J 0 bases short, with 10 bases between.

This clonotype was seen at least ten times. The chain joins TRBV7-8 to TRBJ2-7, with unresolved D. This CDR3 comprises 11 residues. The V end lost 5 bases, the J end lost 3 bases, and 5 bases lay between the germline ends. Germline V gene sequence: CDR1 SGHVS, CDR2 FQNEAQ. As DNA, the CDR3 is TGTGCCAGCAGCACCTTCTACGAGCAGTACTTC. Protein product: CASSTFYEQYF.

The rearrangement links TRBV29-1 to TRBJ2-3, with D uncertain. The CDR3 sequence is 10 residues long. From germline, CDR1 is SQVTM and CDR2 ANQGSEA. Between the trimmed V and J ends, which lost 6 bases and 6 bases, there was a span of 7 bases. The chain's CDR3 is CSVLLDTQYF. CDR3 DNA: TGCAGCGTACTTCTGGATACGCAGTATTTT.

This chain uses TRBV11-2 with TRBJ1-1; no clear D. Germline V gene data show CDR1 as SGHAT and CDR2 as FQNNGV. V was clipped by 8 bases and J by 4 bases, with 14 bases between them. The CDR3 covers 13 residues. The DNA of the CDR3 is TGTGCCAGCGGACTCTCCCACGGCACTGAAGCTTTCTTT. This codes for CASGLSHGTEAFF.